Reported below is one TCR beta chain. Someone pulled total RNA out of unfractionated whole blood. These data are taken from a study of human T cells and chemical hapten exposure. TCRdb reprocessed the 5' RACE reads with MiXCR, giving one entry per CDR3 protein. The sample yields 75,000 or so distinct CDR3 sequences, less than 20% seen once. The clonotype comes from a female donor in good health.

The DNA for the CDR3 is TGCAGTGCTAGAGCGAGCGGGAGGGTCTACTCCTACAATGAGCAGTTCTTC. This gives the protein CSARASGRVYSYNEQFF. This chain joins TRBV20-1 and TRBJ2-1, with 10 bases that match TRBD2. The junction had 6 bases not matched to a gene; V was cut back by 1 base and J by 0 bases. The CDR3 consists of 17 residues. Per germline, CDR1 DFQATT and CDR2 SNEGSKA (reference sequence).